This entry is about one TCR beta chain. The CDR3 extends over 14 amino acids. CDR1 is MDHEN and CDR2 is SYDVKM in the germline V gene. V was shortened by 6 bases and J by 5 bases, with 13 bases between the two germline ends. This sample is part of a study of blood T cell repertoires in COVID-19. Across the whole study: Italy, Spain and the United States were the sources of the convalescent and acute COVID-19 samples. The cDNA or gDNA used as material had been derived from T cells, B-cell-depleted T cells, or PBMCs.

Original analysis: From reference gene primer amplification, estimates of nucleated cell counts were derived. The method was immunoSEQ multiplex PCR; TCRdb's version includes in-frame clones alone and lacks a portion of them. The V and J calls and clone size were taken over from that table, and D and trimming were inferred from the DNA. The table shows over 85,000 clones, with 65% to 90% occurring only once. The sequence was obtained from a woman aged 55-69 years with acute or convalescent COVID-19. This chain connects TRBV28 to TRBJ2-2; D unclear. The sample comprised peripheral blood. The CDR3 region has the DNA TGTGCCAGCAGACATCCTTTCGGGACCGGGGAGCTGTTTTTT. This sequence encodes CASRHPFGTGELFF.